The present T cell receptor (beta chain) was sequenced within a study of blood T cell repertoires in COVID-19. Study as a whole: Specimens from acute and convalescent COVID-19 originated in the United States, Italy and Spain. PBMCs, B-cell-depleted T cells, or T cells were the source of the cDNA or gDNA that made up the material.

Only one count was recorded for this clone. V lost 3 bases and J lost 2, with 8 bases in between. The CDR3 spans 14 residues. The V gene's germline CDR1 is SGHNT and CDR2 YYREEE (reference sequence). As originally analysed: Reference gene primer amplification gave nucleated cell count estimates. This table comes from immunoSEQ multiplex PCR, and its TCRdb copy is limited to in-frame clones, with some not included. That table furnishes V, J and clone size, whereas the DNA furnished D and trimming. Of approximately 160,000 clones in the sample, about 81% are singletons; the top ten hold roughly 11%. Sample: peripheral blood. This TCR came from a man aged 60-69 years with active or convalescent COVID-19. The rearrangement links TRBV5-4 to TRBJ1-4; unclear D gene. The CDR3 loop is CASSSRGTNEKLFF. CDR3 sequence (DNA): TGTGCCAGCAGCTCCCGAGGGACTAATGAAAAACTGTTTTTT.